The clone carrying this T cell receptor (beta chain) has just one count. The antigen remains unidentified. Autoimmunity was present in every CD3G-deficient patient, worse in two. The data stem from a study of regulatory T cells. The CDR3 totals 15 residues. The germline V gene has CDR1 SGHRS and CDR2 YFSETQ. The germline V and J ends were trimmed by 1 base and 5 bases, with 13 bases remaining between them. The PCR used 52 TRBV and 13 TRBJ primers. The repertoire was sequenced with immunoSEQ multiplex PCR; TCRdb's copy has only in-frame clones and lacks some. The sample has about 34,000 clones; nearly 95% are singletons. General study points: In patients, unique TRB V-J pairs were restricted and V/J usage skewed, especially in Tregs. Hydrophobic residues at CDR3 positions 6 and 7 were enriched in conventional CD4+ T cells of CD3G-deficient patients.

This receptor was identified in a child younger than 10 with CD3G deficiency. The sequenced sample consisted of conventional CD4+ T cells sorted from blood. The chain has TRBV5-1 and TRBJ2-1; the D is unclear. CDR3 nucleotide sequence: TGCGCCAGCAGCTTGAATGGTGGGTACCACAATGAGCAGTTCTTC. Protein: CASSLNGGYHNEQFF. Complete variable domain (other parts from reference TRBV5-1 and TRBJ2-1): KAGVTQTPRYLIKTRGQQVTLSCSPISGHRSVSWYQQTPGQGLQFLFEYFSETQRNKGNFPGRFSGRQFSNSRSEMNVSTLELGDSALYLCASSLNGGYHNEQFFGPGTRLTVL.